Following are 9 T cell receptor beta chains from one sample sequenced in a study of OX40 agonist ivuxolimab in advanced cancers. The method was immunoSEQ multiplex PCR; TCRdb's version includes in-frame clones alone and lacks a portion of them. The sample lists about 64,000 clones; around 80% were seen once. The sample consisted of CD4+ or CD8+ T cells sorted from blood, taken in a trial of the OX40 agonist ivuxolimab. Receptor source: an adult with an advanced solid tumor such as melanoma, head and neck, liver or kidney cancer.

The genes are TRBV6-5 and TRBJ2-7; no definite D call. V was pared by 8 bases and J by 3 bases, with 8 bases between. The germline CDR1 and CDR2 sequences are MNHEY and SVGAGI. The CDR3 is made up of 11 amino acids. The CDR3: CASSQFYEQYF. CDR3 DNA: TGTGCCAGCTCCCAATTCTACGAGCAGTACTTC.

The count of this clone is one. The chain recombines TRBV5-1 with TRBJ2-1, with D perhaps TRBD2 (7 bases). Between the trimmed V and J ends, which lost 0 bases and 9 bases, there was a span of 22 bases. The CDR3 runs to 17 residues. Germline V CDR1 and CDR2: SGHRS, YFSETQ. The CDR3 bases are TGCGCCAGCAGCTTGGGAGCCGGGGGGCTAGCAGCCAGTGAGCAGTTCTTC. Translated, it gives CASSLGAGGLAASEQFF.

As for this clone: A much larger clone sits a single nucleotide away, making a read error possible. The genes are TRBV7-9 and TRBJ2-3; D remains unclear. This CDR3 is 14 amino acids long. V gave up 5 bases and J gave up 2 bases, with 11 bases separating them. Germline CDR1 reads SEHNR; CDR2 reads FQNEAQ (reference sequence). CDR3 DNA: TGTGCCAGCAGCCTTCGGACCGCCACAGATACGCAGTATTTT. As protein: CASSLRTATDTQYF.

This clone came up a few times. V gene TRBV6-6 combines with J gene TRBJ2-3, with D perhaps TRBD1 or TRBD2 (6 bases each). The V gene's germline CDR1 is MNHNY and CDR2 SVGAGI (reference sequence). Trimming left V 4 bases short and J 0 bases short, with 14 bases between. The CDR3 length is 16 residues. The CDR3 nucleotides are TGTGCCAGCAGTTTGCGGGACACCGATAGCACAGATACGCAGTATTTT. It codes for CASSLRDTDSTDTQYF.

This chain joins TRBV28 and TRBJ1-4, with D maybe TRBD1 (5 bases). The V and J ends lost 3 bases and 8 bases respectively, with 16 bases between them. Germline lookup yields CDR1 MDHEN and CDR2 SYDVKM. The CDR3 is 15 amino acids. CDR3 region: CASSFEGLNTEKLFF. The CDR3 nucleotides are TGTGCCAGCAGTTTTGAGGGGCTAAACACCGAAAAACTGTTTTTT.

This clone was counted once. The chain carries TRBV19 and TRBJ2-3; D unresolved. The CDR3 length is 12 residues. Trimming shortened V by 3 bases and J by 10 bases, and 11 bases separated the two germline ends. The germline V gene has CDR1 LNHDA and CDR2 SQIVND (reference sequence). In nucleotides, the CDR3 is TGTGCCAGTAGTATTTACGTCGGAGCGCAGTATTTT. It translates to CASSIYVGAQYF.

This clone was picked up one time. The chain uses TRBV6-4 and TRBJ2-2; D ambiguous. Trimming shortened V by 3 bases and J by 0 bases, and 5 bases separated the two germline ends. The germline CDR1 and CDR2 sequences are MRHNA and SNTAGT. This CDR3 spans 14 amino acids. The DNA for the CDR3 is TGTGCCAGCAGTGATAACGCGAACACCGGGGAGCTGTTTTTT. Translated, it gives CASSDNANTGELFF.

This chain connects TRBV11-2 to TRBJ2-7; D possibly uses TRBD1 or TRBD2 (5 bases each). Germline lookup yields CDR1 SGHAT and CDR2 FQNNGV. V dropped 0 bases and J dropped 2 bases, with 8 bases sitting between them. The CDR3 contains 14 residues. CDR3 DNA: TGTGCCAGCAGCTTAGATGGGACCCCCTACGAGCAGTACTTC. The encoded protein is CASSLDGTPYEQYF.

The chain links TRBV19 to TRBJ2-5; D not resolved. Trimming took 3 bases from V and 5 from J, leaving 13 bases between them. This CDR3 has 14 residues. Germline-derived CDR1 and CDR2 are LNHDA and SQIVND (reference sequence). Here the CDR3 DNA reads TGTGCCAGTAGTATTATGGCCAGTCGGGAGACCCAGTACTTC. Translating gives CASSIMASRETQYF.